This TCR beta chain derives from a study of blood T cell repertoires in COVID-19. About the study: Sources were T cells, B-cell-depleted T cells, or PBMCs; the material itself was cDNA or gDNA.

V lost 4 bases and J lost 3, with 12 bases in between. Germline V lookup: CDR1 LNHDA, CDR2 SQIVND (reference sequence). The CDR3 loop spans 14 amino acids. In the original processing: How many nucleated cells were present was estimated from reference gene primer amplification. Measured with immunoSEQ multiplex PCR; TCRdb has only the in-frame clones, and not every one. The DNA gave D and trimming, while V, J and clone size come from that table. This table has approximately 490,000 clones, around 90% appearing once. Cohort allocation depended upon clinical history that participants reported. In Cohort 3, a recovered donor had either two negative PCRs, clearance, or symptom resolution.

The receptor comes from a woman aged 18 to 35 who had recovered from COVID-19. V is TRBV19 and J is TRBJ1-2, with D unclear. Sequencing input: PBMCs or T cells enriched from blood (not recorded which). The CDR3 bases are TGTGCCAGTAGTACCCAGACTAAGCACTATGGCTACACCTTC. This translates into CASSTQTKHYGYTF.